This T cell receptor (beta chain) appears in the sequencing data of a study of blood T cell repertoires in COVID-19. CDR1 and CDR2 (germline): LGHNA, YNFKEQ. V lost 0 bases to trimming and J lost 0 bases, with 8 bases between them. CDR3 size: 16 residues. The assay was immunoSEQ multiplex PCR, and TCRdb's table has in-frame clones only and misses some. This table holds 90,000 to 150,000 clones, approximately 80% found once. This chain uses TRBV4-2 with TRBJ1-4, with unresolved D. The clonotype originates from a woman of 80 years or more with acute or convalescent COVID-19. The sample comprised peripheral blood. Here the CDR3 reads CASSQDLGATNEKLFF. CDR3 sequence (DNA): TGTGCCAGCAGCCAAGATCTCGGGGCAACTAATGAAAAACTGTTTTTT.